The TCR beta chain described here comes from a study of cytomegalovirus exposure and HLA in healthy donors. Broader study findings: Previously analyzed data showed that most TCR beta V segments were productive at a frequency of about 87% or about 30%.

Amplification used 60 Vbeta primers and 13 Jbeta primers. Profiled with immunoSEQ multiplex PCR; TCRdb holds only in-frame clones, not every one. The sample holds about 160,000 clones, over 70% seen once. CDR1 MGHRA and CDR2 YSYEKL come from the germline V gene. V lost 4 bases to trimming and J lost 0 bases, with 10 bases between them. This CDR3 has 16 residues. On this clone itself: As yet, its antigen is unknown.

The rearrangement links TRBV4-1 to TRBJ2-6; TRBD2 is a possible D gene (6 bases). The sequencing sample was made of PBMCs. This clonotype was obtained from a man aged 18 to 30 in good health and CMV-seropositive. The CDR3 loop reads CASSPSGSSGANVLTF. The CDR3, as DNA: TGCGCCAGCAGCCCAAGCGGGTCCTCTGGGGCCAACGTCCTGACTTTC.